There are a few counts of the clone carrying this T cell receptor beta chain. The data originate from a study of blood T cell repertoires in COVID-19. Study context: The study drew acute and convalescent COVID-19 samples from the United States, Italy and Spain. PBMCs, B-cell-depleted T cells, or T cells were the source of the cDNA or gDNA that made up the material.

In the original analysis: Amplification of reference gene primers provided the estimated nucleated cell counts. Sequenced by immunoSEQ multiplex PCR; TCRdb stores in-frame clones only, minus some. Clone size and the V and J calls come from that table; the DNA yielded D and trimming. The sample has approximately 80,000 clones; around 81% are singletons. Losses at the gene ends were 5 bases for V and 7 bases for J; bases not matched to a gene: 7. The CDR3 has 15 amino acids. Germline loops: CDR1 SEHNR, CDR2 FQNEAQ (reference sequence). The V and J genes are TRBV7-9 and TRBJ1-4; 10 positions agree with TRBD1. Specimen: peripheral blood. The receptor comes from a woman aged 70-85 years with acute or convalescent COVID-19. The CDR3 reads CASSRTGTGVEKLFF. DNA for the CDR3: TGTGCCAGCAGCAGAACCGGGACAGGGGTTGAAAAACTGTTTTTT.